This TCR beta chain appears in the sequencing data of a study of CD8 T cells in ankylosing spondylitis. With 6 bases clipped from V and 10 bases from J, the junction kept 11 bases outside the gene matches. This CDR3 comprises 15 residues. Per the germline V gene, CDR1 is MNHEY and CDR2 is SMNVEV (reference sequence). Study-wide points: Clones linked to the disease showed a CD8+ phenotype. They occurred at relatively low frequencies in peripheral blood. Characteristic of ankylosing spondylitis blood, it appeared, was a TCR beta motif comprising eight highly homologous variants.

TCR beta libraries were made by quantitative 5'-RACE with molecular barcodes. Each CDR3 protein is one row after TCRdb ran MiXCR on the 5' RACE reads. The table has 160,000 or so distinct CDR3 sequences, 8.5% to 10% seen once; the top ten hold over 13%. Concerning this clonotype itself: The antigen remains undetermined.

V and J are TRBV27 and TRBJ2-1; TRBD2 matches at 11 bases. The sequenced sample consisted of blood, either unsorted or a sorted T cell fraction (not recorded which). The receptor's source is a female donor with ankylosing spondylitis or in good health (not recorded which). In nucleotides, the CDR3 is TGTGCCAGCAGCCCCATAGCGGGAGGGCTATACGAGCAGTTCTTC. Its translation is CASSPIAGGLYEQFF.